The T cell receptor beta chain described here comes from a study of CD8+CD57+ T cells in acquired aplastic anemia. Study-wide points: Between patients and controls, CD8+ Simpson's diversity did not vary significantly. Some 27 CD8+ CDR3 sequences were shared between patients and controls.

Investigators profiled TCR beta VDJ and CDR3 from genomic DNA template. MiXCR, applied by TCRdb to the reads, yields one record per CDR3 protein. In the table there are approximately 100,000 distinct CDR3 sequences, 65% to 70% of which are singletons. The patients chosen for sequencing had shown expansion of CD8+CD57+ cells (detected by flow cytometry). The CDR3 spans 13 residues. Deletions cut 3 bases from V and 4 bases from J, with 9 bases between. Germline lookup yields CDR1 SSHAT and CDR2 FNYEAQ (reference sequence). Comments on this clonotype: Its specificity is unknown.

The sequenced material came from sorted CD4+, CD8+, or CD8+CD57+ T cells (not recorded which) from PBMCs. The receptor was derived from a human donor with aplastic anemia. The V gene is TRBV7-7, the J gene TRBJ2-5, with a possible D match to TRBD1 (6 bases). DNA of the CDR3: TGTGCCAGCAGCTTGGGACATGGAGAGACCCAGTACTTC. It translates to CASSLGHGETQYF.